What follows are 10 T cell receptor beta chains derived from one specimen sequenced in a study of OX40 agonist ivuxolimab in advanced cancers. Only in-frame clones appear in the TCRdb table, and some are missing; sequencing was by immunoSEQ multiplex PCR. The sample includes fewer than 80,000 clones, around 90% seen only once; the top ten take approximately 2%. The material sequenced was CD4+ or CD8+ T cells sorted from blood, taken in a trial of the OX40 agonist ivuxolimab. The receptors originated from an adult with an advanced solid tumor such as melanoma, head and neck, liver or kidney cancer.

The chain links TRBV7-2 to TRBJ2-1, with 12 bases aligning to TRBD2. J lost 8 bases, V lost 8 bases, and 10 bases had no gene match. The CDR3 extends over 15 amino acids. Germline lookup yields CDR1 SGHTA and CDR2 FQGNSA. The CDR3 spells CASGTSGGTSHEQFF. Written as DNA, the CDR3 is TGTGCCAGCGGCACTAGCGGGGGGACGTCTCATGAGCAGTTCTTC.

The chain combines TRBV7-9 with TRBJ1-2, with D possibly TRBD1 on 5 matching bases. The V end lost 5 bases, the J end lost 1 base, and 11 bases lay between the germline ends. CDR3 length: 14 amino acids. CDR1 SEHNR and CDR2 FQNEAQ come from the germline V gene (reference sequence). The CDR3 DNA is TGTGCCAGCAGCCCCCAGGGCCTTAACTATGGCTACACCTTC. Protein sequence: CASSPQGLNYGYTF.

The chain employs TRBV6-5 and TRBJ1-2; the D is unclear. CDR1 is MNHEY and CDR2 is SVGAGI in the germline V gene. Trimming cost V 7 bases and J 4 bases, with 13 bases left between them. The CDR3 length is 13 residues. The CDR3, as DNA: TGTGCCAGCAAGAGTCTTTCGAGCTATGGCTACACCTTC. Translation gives CASKSLSSYGYTF.

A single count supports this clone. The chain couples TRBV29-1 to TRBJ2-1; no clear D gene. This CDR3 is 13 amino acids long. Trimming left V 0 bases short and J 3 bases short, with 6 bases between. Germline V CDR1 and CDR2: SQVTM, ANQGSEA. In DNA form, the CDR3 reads TGCAGCGTTGAAGATAAGGACTACAATGAGCAGTTCTTC. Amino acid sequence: CSVEDKDYNEQFF.

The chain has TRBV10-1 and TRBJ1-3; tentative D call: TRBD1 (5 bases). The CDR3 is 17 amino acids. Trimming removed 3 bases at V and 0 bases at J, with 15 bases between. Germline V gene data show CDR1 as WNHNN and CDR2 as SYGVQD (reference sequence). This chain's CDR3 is CASSEGAAQYSGNTIYF. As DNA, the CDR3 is TGCGCCAGCAGTGAAGGGGCAGCCCAATACTCTGGAAACACCATATATTTT.

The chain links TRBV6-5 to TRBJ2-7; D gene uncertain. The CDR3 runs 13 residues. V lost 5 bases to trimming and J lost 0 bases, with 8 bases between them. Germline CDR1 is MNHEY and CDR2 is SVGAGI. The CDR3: CASSRTVSYEQYF. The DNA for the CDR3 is TGTGCCAGCAGTAGAACAGTCTCCTACGAGCAGTACTTC.

CDR3: CASSLGPSSYEQYF. For the CDR3, the DNA is TGTGCCAGCAGCTTAGGACCGAGCTCCTACGAGCAGTACTTC. The chain uses TRBV7-9 and TRBJ2-7; D gene uncertain. The CDR3 spans 14 residues. Trimming cost V 1 base and J 0 bases, with 7 bases left between them. Germline V gene data show CDR1 as SEHNR and CDR2 as FQNEAQ (reference sequence).

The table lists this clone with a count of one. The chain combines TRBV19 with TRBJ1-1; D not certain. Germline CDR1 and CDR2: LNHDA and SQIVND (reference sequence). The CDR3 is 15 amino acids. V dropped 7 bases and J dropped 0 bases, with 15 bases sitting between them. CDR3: CASIPRHNMNTEAFF. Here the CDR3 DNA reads TGTGCCAGTATCCCTCGGCATAACATGAACACTGAAGCTTTCTTT. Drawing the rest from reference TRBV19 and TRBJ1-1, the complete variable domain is DGGITQSPKYLFRKEGQNVTLSCEQNLNHDAMYWYRQDPGQGLRLIYYSQIVNDFQKGDIAEGYSVSREKKESFPLTVTSAQKNPTAFYLCASIPRHNMNTEAFFGQGTRLTVV.

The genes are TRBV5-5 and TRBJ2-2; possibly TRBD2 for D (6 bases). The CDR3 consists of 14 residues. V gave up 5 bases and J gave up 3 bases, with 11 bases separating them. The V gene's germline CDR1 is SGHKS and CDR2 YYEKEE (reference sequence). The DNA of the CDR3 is TGTGCCAGCAGTTACGGGGGAGACACCGGGGAGCTGTTTTTT. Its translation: CASSYGGDTGELFF.

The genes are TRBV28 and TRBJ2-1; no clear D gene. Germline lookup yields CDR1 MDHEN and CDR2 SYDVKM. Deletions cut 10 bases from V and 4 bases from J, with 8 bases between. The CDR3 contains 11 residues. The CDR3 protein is CAILSYNEQFF. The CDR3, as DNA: TGTGCCATATTGAGTTACAATGAGCAGTTCTTC.